What follows describes a single T cell receptor (beta chain). Its antigen remains unidentified. The sample originates from a study of CXCR3-negative and CXCR3-positive naive CD8 T cells. Notes on the study in general: Relative to memory CD8+ cells, whose diversity was much lower, both naive subsets had comparably high diversity. Naive cells that were CXCR3-negative or CXCR3-positive used TRBV-TRBJ genes alike, while memory cells diverged. The study found CXCR3 expression partially decreased after cryopreservation and ran most assays on fresh PBMCs.

The CDR3 is 15 amino acids. The germline gives CDR1 SGHDN, CDR2 FVKESK. Per CD8+ T cell subset, triplicate sorts of approximately 270,000 cells each were done. In preparing the TRB cDNA libraries, 5' RACE with UMI labels was used. TCRdb reprocessed the 5' RACE reads; each CDR3 protein has one entry and no DNA is given. The sample includes around 48,000 distinct CDR3 sequences. Sequencing was performed on memory CD8+ T cells from blood. This chain links TRBV14 with TRBJ2-3. The receptor's source is a human donor in good health. Some clones in this sample may be carry-over from other donors' samples. Here the CDR3 reads CASSQDISGADTQYF.